Given below is one TCR beta chain in context. Its antigen is unknown. This sample stems from a study of shared clonotypes between healthy human individuals. The assay was immunoSEQ multiplex PCR, and TCRdb's table has in-frame clones only and misses some. The table has hundreds of thousands of clones, 60% to 80% seen once. Overall study results and limits: Among donors, the sharing of clonotypes was expected to be influenced by sequencing depth.

The sequencing sample was made of memory CD4+ T cells sorted from blood. Subset of the sample: CD45RA-negative fraction. The sequence came from a woman between 25 and 40 years old in good health.

The CDR3 coding sequence is TGTGCCAGCAGTTTAAGGGTAGCAGGGGGACAGGGCTACACCTTC. As protein: CASSLRVAGGQGYTF. V is TRBV28 and J is TRBJ1-2; 7 positions agree with TRBD1. The CDR3 is made up of 15 amino acids. Trimming took 2 bases from V and 8 from J; bases not matched to a gene: 11. Germline V gene lookup returns CDR1 MDHEN and CDR2 SYDVKM.